This T cell receptor beta chain was obtained from a study of shared clonotypes between healthy human individuals. Researchers divided each subset's genomic DNA evenly across several immunoSEQ plates. Some clones are missing from TCRdb's copy, which holds only in-frame ones; the method was immunoSEQ multiplex PCR. Of approximately 500,000 clones listed, 81% are singletons. The CDR3 extends over 14 amino acids. The J segment lost 6 bases and the V segment lost 0 bases, leaving 7 bases of the junction unmatched. Germline-derived CDR1 and CDR2 are SQVTM and ANQGSEA. The sample comprised PBMCs. The sequence came from a woman between 35 and 50 years old in good health. Some clones in this sample may be carry-over from other donors' samples. The V call is TRBV29-1, the J call TRBJ2-7; 8 positions agree with TRBD1. CDR3 nucleotide sequence: TGCAGCGTTGAAGATCGACAGGGGTTCTCCGAGCAGTACTTC. As protein: CSVEDRQGFSEQYF.